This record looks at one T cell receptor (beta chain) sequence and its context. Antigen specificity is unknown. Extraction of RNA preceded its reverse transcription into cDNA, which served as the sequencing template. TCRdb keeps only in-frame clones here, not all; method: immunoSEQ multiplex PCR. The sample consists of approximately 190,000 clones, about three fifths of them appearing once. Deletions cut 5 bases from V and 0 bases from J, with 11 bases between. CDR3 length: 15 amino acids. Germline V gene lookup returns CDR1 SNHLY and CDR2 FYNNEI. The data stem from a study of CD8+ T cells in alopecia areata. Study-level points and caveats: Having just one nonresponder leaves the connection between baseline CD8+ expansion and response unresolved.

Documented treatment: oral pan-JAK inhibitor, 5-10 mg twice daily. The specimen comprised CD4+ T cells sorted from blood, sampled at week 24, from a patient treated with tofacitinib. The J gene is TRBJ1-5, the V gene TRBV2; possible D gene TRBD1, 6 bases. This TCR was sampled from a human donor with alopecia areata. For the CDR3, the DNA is TGTGCCAGCAGTCGCGGGGGGCTTAGCAATCAGCCCCAGCATTTT. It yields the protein CASSRGGLSNQPQHF.